The T cell receptor (beta chain) described here comes from a study of identical twins' blood T cells. The study, taken as a whole, reports: Shared environment remains a possible cause of twin similarity. Top TCRbeta clonotypes were shared more with twin than unrelated donors.

Likely shared infections and vaccines: all three twin pairs were reared together. A previously described protocol, modified, built RNA-based TCR cDNA libraries. TCRdb used MiXCR to reprocess the 5' RACE reads, holding one entry per CDR3 protein. The repertoire has 350,000 to 400,000 distinct CDR3 sequences, over 25% of them found once; the top ten carry roughly 5.5%. On this clonotype: What it recognizes is unknown.

This CDR3 is built from 14 residues. Per the germline V gene, CDR1 is MNHEY and CDR2 is SVGAGI. V was trimmed by 4 bases and J by 3 bases, leaving 12 bases between them. Sequenced material: PBMCs. The chain joins TRBV6-5 to TRBJ1-2; unclear D gene. This TCR was sampled from a woman between 18 and 50 years old in good health. DNA for the CDR3: TGTGCCAGCAGTTCCTCACCGAAAGACTATGGCTACACCTTC. This gives the protein CASSSSPKDYGYTF.